The clone carrying this T cell receptor (beta chain) has just a few counts. These data belong to a study of blood T cell repertoires in COVID-19. For the study at large: The United States, Italy and Spain provided the acute and convalescent COVID-19 samples. Nucleic acid was either cDNA or gDNA, and it came from T cells, B-cell-depleted T cells, or PBMCs.

The assay was immunoSEQ multiplex PCR, and TCRdb's table has in-frame clones only and misses some. Among 110,000 or so clones listed, over 70% were seen once. Looked up from germline, CDR1 is SGHRS and CDR2 is YFSETQ. The CDR3 covers 18 residues. Trimming took off 2 bases at V and 0 bases at J, with 18 bases between the two ends. The chain carries TRBV5-1 and TRBJ1-3; D is possibly TRBD1 (6 bases). Specimen: peripheral blood. This receptor was taken from a man aged 50 to 59 with acute or convalescent COVID-19. The CDR3 DNA sequence: TGCGCCAGCAGCTTTGGGTTACAGGGATCGAGCTCTGGAAACACCATATATTTT. Translation: CASSFGLQGSSSGNTIYF.